This entry lists 31 T cell receptor beta chains sequenced from one sample in a study of OX40 agonist ivuxolimab in advanced cancers. Produced via immunoSEQ multiplex PCR; TCRdb's table is partial and in-frame only. The sample carries tens of thousands of clones, around 90% recorded once. The source was CD4+ or CD8+ T cells sorted from blood, collected in a trial of the OX40 agonist ivuxolimab. All receptors derive from an adult with an advanced solid tumor such as melanoma, head and neck, liver or kidney cancer.

The V gene is TRBV7-9, the J gene TRBJ2-3; 9 bases align to TRBD1. Germline-derived CDR1 and CDR2 are SEHNR and FQNEAQ (reference sequence). This CDR3 has 15 residues. J lost 5 bases, V lost 6 bases, and 9 bases had no gene match. The CDR3 loop reads CASRVGTGLRDTQYF. Here the CDR3 DNA reads TGTGCCAGCAGGGTCGGGACAGGGTTACGAGATACGCAGTATTTT.

V usage is TRBV9 and J usage is TRBJ2-1; 7 bases map to TRBD1. The CDR3 spans 15 residues. V lost 3 bases, J lost 0 bases, and 3 bases stayed unmatched. Germline V gene sequence: CDR1 SGDLS, CDR2 YYNGEE. The CDR3: CASSDRGYSYNEQFF. DNA for the CDR3: TGTGCCAGCAGCGACAGGGGTTACTCCTACAATGAGCAGTTCTTC.

This clone appeared a single time. The chain joins TRBV13 to TRBJ2-7; either TRBD1 or TRBD2 may supply D (5 bases each). Germline V gene lookup returns CDR1 PRHDT and CDR2 FYEKMQ (reference sequence). The CDR3 consists of 13 residues. Between the trimmed V and J ends, which lost 4 bases and 3 bases, there was a span of 10 bases. CDR3 nucleotide sequence: TGTGCCAGCAGCTCCGGGACGGACTACGAGCAGTACGTC. This translates into CASSSGTDYEQYV.

The CDR3 bases are TGTGCCAGCAGTGGCAACTATGGCTACACCTTC. Protein sequence: CASSGNYGYTF. V and J are TRBV2 and TRBJ1-2; no clear D. Trimming left V 4 bases short and J 2 bases short, with 2 bases between. CDR3 length equals 11 residues. CDR1 SNHLY and CDR2 FYNNEI come from the germline V gene.

This chain links TRBV7-9 with TRBJ1-3; D gene uncertain. V was pared by 3 bases and J by 4 bases, with 16 bases between. This CDR3 is built from 16 residues. Germline CDR1 reads SEHNR; CDR2 reads FQNEAQ (reference sequence). CDR3 coding DNA: TGTGCCAGCAGCTTCGTGGAGGACCTGGGGGGAAACACCATATATTTT. This translates into CASSFVEDLGGNTIYF.

In the case of this clone: One end of the junction varies from germline; a read error may be responsible. V and J are TRBV7-6 and TRBJ2-2, with 11 bases that match TRBD1. The CDR3 extends over 15 amino acids. Germline CDR1 SGHVS, CDR2 FNYEAQ. CDR3 nucleotides: TGTGCCGGCAGCTTAGGGGACAGGGGGACCGGGGAGCTGTTTTTT. It translates to CAGSLGDRGTGELFF.

The V call is TRBV15, the J call TRBJ1-1, with TRBD1 as a possible D gene (5 bases). The CDR3 covers 17 residues. Germline V gene lookup returns CDR1 LNHNV and CDR2 YYDKDF (reference sequence). Trimming left V 7 bases short and J 3 bases short, with 24 bases between. CDR3 sequence (DNA): TGTGCCACCAACACGGGGCTCTCCTCCATTGAAGACACTGAAGCTTTCTTT. Residues: CATNTGLSSIEDTEAFF.

The rearrangement uses TRBV25-1 and TRBJ1-1; 9 bases are shared with TRBD1. In germline, CDR1 is MGHDK, CDR2 SYGVNS. This CDR3 has 15 residues. J gave up 1 base and V 8 bases, and 8 bases lay outside the gene matches. The CDR3 coding sequence is TGTGCCAGCGTCGCGTGGGACAGGGAGAACACTGAAGCTTTCTTT. Translated, it gives CASVAWDRENTEAFF.

This clone was seen a few times. The same CDR3 arises from other DNA sequences in this sample as well. The V and J genes are TRBV6-5 and TRBJ1-5; tentative D call: TRBD1 (6 bases). V was shortened by 4 bases and J by 0 bases, with 10 bases between the two germline ends. Looked up from germline, CDR1 is MNHEY and CDR2 is SVGAGI. This CDR3 region has 15 residues. The CDR3 nucleotides read TGTGCCAGCAGTTGGACAGAGGGTAGCAATCAGCCCCAGCATTTT. It translates to CASSWTEGSNQPQHF.

The chain joins TRBV7-6 to TRBJ1-4; D is unresolved. Germline CDR1 reads SGHVS; CDR2 reads FNYEAQ. Trimming took 1 base from V and 2 from J, leaving 8 bases between them. The CDR3 extends over 15 amino acids. The CDR3 loop is CASSLDPGTNEKLFF. CDR3 DNA sequence: TGTGCCAGCAGCTTAGATCCAGGCACTAATGAAAAACTGTTTTTT.

The chain recombines TRBV5-6 with TRBJ1-1; no clear D gene. Germline values: CDR1 SGHDT, CDR2 YYEEEE. The CDR3 extends over 16 amino acids. V dropped 0 bases and J dropped 0 bases, with 12 bases sitting between them. The CDR3 here is CASSLEGLGMNTEAFF. CDR3 nucleotides: TGTGCCAGCAGCTTGGAAGGGTTGGGGATGAACACTGAAGCTTTCTTT. Full variable domain (missing parts from reference TRBV5-6 and TRBJ1-1): DAGVTQSPTHLIKTRGQQVTLRCSPKSGHDTVSWYQQALGQGPQFIFQYYEEEERQRGNFPDRFSGHQFPNYSSELNVNALLLGDSALYLCASSLEGLGMNTEAFFGQGTRLTVV.

J is TRBJ1-2 and V is TRBV7-9, with 7 bases that match TRBD1. CDR3 size: 15 residues. J lost 3 bases, V lost 4 bases, and 8 bases had no gene match. Germline-derived CDR1 and CDR2 are SEHNR and FQNEAQ (reference sequence). CDR3 loop: CASSSQGRGDYGYTF. CDR3 sequence (DNA): TGTGCCAGCAGCTCCCAGGGCAGGGGGGACTATGGCTACACCTTC.

The chain carries TRBV9 and TRBJ1-1; D is uncertain. Trimming took off 4 bases at V and 1 base at J, with 8 bases between the two ends. CDR3 length: 13 residues. Germline CDR1 reads SGDLS; CDR2 reads YYNGEE. In DNA, the CDR3 is TGTGCCAGCAGCTCCGAGGCGAACACTGAAGCTTTCTTT. Protein: CASSSEANTEAFF.

The rearrangement uses TRBV6-1 and TRBJ1-1, with TRBD1 identical over 7 bases. V was pared by 5 bases and J by 6 bases, with 6 bases of the junction left unmatched. This CDR3 is 13 amino acids long. Germline V gives CDR1 MNHNS, CDR2 SASEGT. As DNA, the CDR3 is TGTGCCAGCAGTTGGACAGGAGGGGCTGAAGCTTTCTTT. It translates to CASSWTGGAEAFF.

This clone was picked up one time. The rearrangement uses TRBV6-6 and TRBJ2-2, with 10 bases that match TRBD1. The CDR3 is 12 residues long. V shed 8 bases, J shed 7 bases, and the junction held 1 base outside the gene matches. Germline loops: CDR1 MNHNY, CDR2 SVGAGI (reference sequence). Here the CDR3 DNA reads TGTGCCAGCGGACAGGGGGACGGGGAGCTGTTTTTT. It codes for CASGQGDGELFF.

The genes are TRBV18 and TRBJ2-7; 11 bases agree with TRBD1. Losses at the gene ends were 6 bases for V and 3 bases for J; bases not matched to a gene: 10. CDR3 size: 16 residues. Germline loops: CDR1 KGHSH, CDR2 LQKENI. DNA of the CDR3: TGTGCCAGCTCTCCTTCCGACGGGACAGGGGGCTACGAGCAGTACTTC. Its protein product is CASSPSDGTGGYEQYF.

This chain joins TRBV27 and TRBJ2-7, with 9 bases lining up with TRBD1. After removal of 6 bases from V and 3 bases from J, the junction contained 9 bases not matched to a gene. The CDR3 is 15 residues long. Germline V lookup: CDR1 MNHEY, CDR2 SMNVEV (reference sequence). DNA for the CDR3: TGTGCCAGCAGGCGCCGGGACAGGGAACTCTACGAGCAGTACTTC. The encoded protein is CASRRRDRELYEQYF.

The rearrangement uses TRBV6-5 and TRBJ2-7; unclear D gene. V lost 4 bases, J lost 4 bases, and 8 bases lay in between. CDR1 is MNHEY, CDR2 SVGAGI, per germline. This CDR3 has 12 residues. The CDR3, as DNA: TGTGCCAGCAGTTCCCGGATTTACGAGCAGTACTTC. Translated, it gives CASSSRIYEQYF.

This sequence joins TRBV4-1 and TRBJ1-1; the D gene is possibly TRBD1 (5 bases). V was pared by 1 base and J by 8 bases, with 11 bases between. This CDR3 contains 13 residues. Germline lookup yields CDR1 MGHRA and CDR2 YSYEKL. CDR3 coding DNA: TGCGCCAGCAGCCAAGTGGGAGGGGACGAAGCTTTCTTT. Its translation: CASSQVGGDEAFF.

This sequence joins TRBV7-9 and TRBJ1-1; 7 bases are shared with TRBD1. The ends lost 0 bases at V and 5 bases at J; junction bases unmatched: 6. The CDR3 runs to 15 residues. Germline values: CDR1 SEHNR, CDR2 FQNEAQ (reference sequence). This chain's CDR3 is CASSLARTGGTEAFF. The CDR3 DNA is TGTGCCAGCAGCTTAGCCCGGACAGGTGGAACTGAAGCTTTCTTT.

The chain has TRBV27 and TRBJ1-4; 9 nucleotides agree with TRBD1. CDR1 is MNHEY and CDR2 is SMNVEV in the germline V gene (reference sequence). The CDR3 contains 14 residues. After removal of 6 bases from V and 8 bases from J, the junction contained 7 bases not matched to a gene. The CDR3 reads CASRVSGTGEKLFF. As DNA, the CDR3 is TGTGCCAGCAGGGTCTCCGGGACAGGGGAAAAACTGTTTTTT.

This rearrangement joins TRBV7-6 to TRBJ2-2, with D unresolved. Germline V gene lookup returns CDR1 SGHVS and CDR2 FNYEAQ. V lost 5 bases, J lost 0 bases, and 7 bases lay in between. The CDR3 spans 14 residues. The chain's CDR3 is CASSRHTNTGELFF. The CDR3 DNA sequence: TGTGCCAGCAGCCGCCATACGAACACCGGGGAGCTGTTTTTT.

This clone was detected only once. The chain recombines TRBV5-1 with TRBJ2-3, with D perhaps assigned TRBD1 or TRBD2 (5 bases each). The CDR3 covers 15 residues. CDR1 SGHRS and CDR2 YFSETQ come from the germline V gene. The germline V and J ends were trimmed by 5 bases and 1 base, with 14 bases remaining between them. CDR3 sequence (DNA): TGCGCCAGCAGAACCCCGGGACGCGGCACAGATACGCAGTATTTT. It is translated as CASRTPGRGTDTQYF.

In regard to this clone: One junction end disagrees with the germline gene, perhaps due to a read error. Here the CDR3 reads CASSPPNAGELFF. CDR3 in DNA: TGTGCCAGCAGCCCCCCGAACGCCGGGGAGCTGTTTTTT. V usage is TRBV4-2 and J usage is TRBJ2-2; no firm D call. The germline CDR1 and CDR2 sequences are LGHNA and YNFKEQ. This CDR3 spans 13 amino acids.

Only one count was recorded for this clone. This chain uses TRBV9 with TRBJ2-7; either TRBD1 or TRBD2 may fit D (5 bases each). The CDR3 extends over 15 amino acids. Germline CDR1 is SGDLS and CDR2 is YYNGEE. Trimming took off 3 bases at V and 5 bases at J, with 18 bases between the two ends. The chain's CDR3 is CASSDTGPEVDEQYV. In DNA, the CDR3 is TGTGCCAGCAGCGACACGGGACCGGAGGTCGACGAGCAGTACGTC.

The V and J genes are TRBV7-9 and TRBJ2-3; the D is unclear. Per the germline V gene, CDR1 is SEHNR and CDR2 is FQNEAQ (reference sequence). The CDR3 length is 15 residues. V was trimmed by 5 bases and J by 0 bases, leaving 12 bases between them. CDR3 loop: CASSGTVPSTDTQYF. In nucleotides, the CDR3 is TGTGCCAGCAGCGGTACAGTGCCTAGCACAGATACGCAGTATTTT.

This chain joins TRBV5-1 and TRBJ1-1; 9 positions match TRBD1. The germline CDR1 and CDR2 sequences are SGHRS and YFSETQ. V gave up 5 bases and J gave up 5 bases; unmatched junction bases: 10. The CDR3 is 15 residues long. The CDR3 DNA sequence: TGCGCCAGCAGGCCCGGACAGGGGAGGTGGACTGAAGCTTTCTTT. This translates into CASRPGQGRWTEAFF.

This chain connects TRBV12-1 to TRBJ2-2; TRBD2, the table's D call, lacks a check against the DNA. TRBV12-1 is noted as a pseudogene. The CDR3 runs to 15 residues. The CDR3 DNA is TGTGCCAGCAGCTTTGACGGTGTCGGTGCCGGGGAGCTGTTTTTT. Encoded protein: CASSFDGVGAGELFF.

V is TRBV30 and J is TRBJ1-3, with a possible D match to TRBD1 (5 bases). The CDR3 has 13 residues. Per germline, CDR1 GTSNPN and CDR2 SVGIG (reference sequence). Trimming pared 0 bases from V and 9 bases from J, leaving 12 bases between. The CDR3 sequence is CAWSVGGFGTIYF. CDR3 in DNA: TGTGCCTGGAGTGTGGGGGGGTTTGGCACCATATATTTT.

This clone was seen once. The junction differs from germline at one of its ends, possibly a read error. This chain uses TRBV7-7 with TRBJ2-7; the match to TRBD1 covers 7 bases. The CDR3 sequence is 14 residues long. Looked up from germline, CDR1 is SSHAT and CDR2 is FNYEAQ (reference sequence). The CDR3 DNA is TGTGCTAGCAGCTTGCGACAGGGTTCCTACGAGCAGTACTTC. Translation gives CASSLRQGSYEQYF.

V usage is TRBV9 and J usage is TRBJ2-7, with 7 bases identical to TRBD1. The germline V gene encodes CDR1 SGDLS and CDR2 YYNGEE. This CDR3 is 14 amino acids long. V shed 4 bases, J shed 3 bases, and the junction held 7 bases outside the gene matches. CDR3 sequence (DNA): TGTGCCAGCAGCCCCCGGACAGGTAGCTACGAGCAGTACTTC. Translating it yields CASSPRTGSYEQYF.